This T cell receptor beta chain is drawn from a study of regulatory T cells in long-lasting Graves disease. Notes on the study in general: Patients with persistent disease showed a bias toward TRBV28, TRBJ1-2 and TRBJ2-5. Rather than thyroid tissue, only peripheral blood underwent study.

This clonotype was seen repeatedly, ten times or more. Its specificity is unknown. Arm-PCR of CDR3 regions and iRepertoire HTBI primers were used to build TCR beta libraries. TCRdb reprocessed the multiplex PCR reads via MiXCR and lists one record per CDR3 protein. The sample has approximately 400,000 distinct CDR3 sequences; approximately 25% are singletons. Stated time point: persistent/refractory GD, antithyroid drugs over 5 years with positive TRAb. PBMC RNA was the source of the TCR library. An endocrinology unit in Xi'an, China, supplied the patients. Germline V gene data show CDR1 as SGHDN and CDR2 as FVKESK. The CDR3 is 13 residues long. V lost 5 bases, J lost 3 bases, and 11 bases lay in between.

The clonotype originates from a woman aged 40-49 years with Graves disease. This sample comprised peripheral blood mononuclear cells (PBMCs), obtained when the disease was refractory, from a patient treated with antithyroid drugs. The chain uses TRBV14 and TRBJ2-7, with a weak D call TRBD1 (6 bases). The CDR3 nucleotides are TGTGCCAGCAGCTACCGACAGGACTACGAGCAGTACTTC. Its protein product is CASSYRQDYEQYF.